The sequence of this TCR beta chain was determined in a study of cytomegalovirus exposure and HLA in healthy donors. Study-level points and caveats: Cytomegalovirus-associated status was assigned to some 160 TCR beta chains. As a later analysis revealed, most CMV-associated TCR beta chains appeared HLA-restricted.

Remarks on this clone: What it recognizes is unknown.

13 Jbeta primers and 60 Vbeta primers were used for the PCR. Assay: immunoSEQ multiplex PCR; the TCRdb copy retains only in-frame clones and omits some. The sample comprises approximately 190,000 clones, 81% of which are singletons, and 3.4% rests with the top ten. With V trimmed by 0 bases and J by 1 base, 1 base remained unmatched. CDR3 length equals 15 residues. Germline values: CDR1 MNHNY, CDR2 SVGAGI (reference sequence). V and J are TRBV6-6 and TRBJ1-1; 8 nucleotides line up with TRBD1. The sample taken for sequencing was PBMCs. This receptor was taken from a man aged 40-49 years in good health and CMV-seropositive. CDR3 protein: CASSYSGQENTEAFF. CDR3 DNA sequence: TGTGCCAGCAGTTACTCGGGACAGGAGAACACTGAAGCTTTCTTT.